This T cell receptor beta chain originates from a study of cytomegalovirus exposure and HLA in healthy donors. A remark on this clone: What it binds is unknown.

This CDR3 region has 15 residues. Per the germline V gene, CDR1 is ENHRY and CDR2 is SYGVKD. V lost 0 bases to trimming and J lost 5 bases, with 12 bases between them. Study-level findings and limits: Presence/absence analyses supposed approximately even sequencing depth among donors. Investigators reported under 200 TCR beta chains as tied to cytomegalovirus. Likely technical artifact: a cluster of highly shared sequence variants.

PCR amplification relied on 60 Vbeta primers (plus 13 Jbeta primers). The assay was immunoSEQ multiplex PCR, and TCRdb's table has in-frame clones only and misses some. The sample consists of some 210,000 clones, 87% of them appearing once. J is TRBJ2-3 and V is TRBV10-3; a possible D gene is TRBD1 (5 bases). The source of this sequence is a man aged 25 to 45 in good health and CMV-seronegative. Sequenced sample: PBMCs. The CDR3 region is CAISESAGAGDTQYF. The CDR3 coding sequence is TGTGCCATCAGTGAGTCGGCTGGGGCAGGAGATACGCAGTATTTT.